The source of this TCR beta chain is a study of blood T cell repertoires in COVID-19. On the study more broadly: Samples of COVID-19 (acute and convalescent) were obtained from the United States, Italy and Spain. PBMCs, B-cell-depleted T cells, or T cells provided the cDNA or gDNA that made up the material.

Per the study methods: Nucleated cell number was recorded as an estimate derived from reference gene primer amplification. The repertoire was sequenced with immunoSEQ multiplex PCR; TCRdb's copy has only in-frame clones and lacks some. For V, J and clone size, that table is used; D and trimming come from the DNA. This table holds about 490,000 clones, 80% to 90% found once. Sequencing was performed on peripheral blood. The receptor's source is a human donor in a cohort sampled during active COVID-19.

CDR3 coding DNA: TGCGCCAGCAGCCACAAGACAGAGAACTATGGCTACACCTTC. Encoded protein: CASSHKTENYGYTF. The rearrangement links TRBV4-1 to TRBJ1-2, with a possible D match to TRBD1 (5 bases). The germline V gene has CDR1 MGHRA and CDR2 YSYEKL. This CDR3 has 14 residues. V was pared by 3 bases and J by 2 bases, with 10 bases between.